A selection of T cell receptor beta chains follows, all from one sample in a study of T cells in Graves' hyperthyroidism and ophthalmopathy. From the multiplex PCR reads, TCRdb called clonotypes with MiXCR, one entry per CDR3 protein. Of about 360,000 distinct CDR3 sequences in the sample, over 10% were seen once. What was sequenced was blood. Every receptor here comes from a woman aged 18-29 years with Graves' hyperthyroidism. The CDR3 runs from the conserved cysteine through the conserved F or W.

v_call cdr3_aa
TRBV6-5 CASSYSSGLAGGGELFF
TRBV19 CASSIDGGFHGYTF
TRBV4-2 CASSQDRLAGGGEQFF
TRBV4-1 CASSHARDRGPTDTQYF
TRBV5-1 CASSLDPLGADTEAFF
TRBV29-1 CSARDIAGNTIYF
TRBV5-1 CASSPNSGTSTYEQYF
TRBV19 CASSIGLATTGYEQYF
TRBV7-2 CASSSLAGPYEQYF
TRBV6-2/TRBV6-3 CASRTPPLGMNTEAFF
TRBV11-3 CASSFWSTGELFF
TRBV11-1 CASSFSNSPLHF
TRBV7-8 CASSLEPRLYEQYF
TRBV10-3 CAIKNGTGVLPYNSPLHF
TRBV6-1 CASSTGGETQYF
TRBV18 CASSTPLGSRGYTF
TRBV12-3/TRBV12-4 CASSLKQTETQYF
TRBV2 CASEGEDTEAFF
TRBV3-1 CASSQEERTEAFF
TRBV2 CASSEGQGEDTQYF
TRBV6-1 CASTNNSPLHF
TRBV2 CASRKSRGRVGQPQHF
TRBV6-1 CASSEALPGPSVETQYF
TRBV15 CATSSIFGANKNTGELFF
TRBV30 CAWRSGLAGGSAGVETQYF
TRBV7-9 CASAYPGANMEAFF
TRBV2 CANRQNTQFF
TRBV7-2 CASSGTDEQYF
TRBV3-1 CASSQDRILDTQYF
TRBV7-2 CASSLAGGNIQETQYF
TRBV4-3 CASSQQTGANTEAFF
TRBV28 CASSLSTSGSSKNIQYF
TRBV12-3/TRBV12-4 CASSLSQGNTGELFF
TRBV6-2/TRBV6-3 CASSYTTSGELFF
TRBV2 CASGVAGGPGETQYF
TRBV19 CASSIGPVGELFF
TRBV12-3/TRBV12-4 CASSPTRHGTARQLTGELFF
TRBV25-1 CASSVWRANGNEQFF
TRBV20-1 CSERLAGGYEQYF
TRBV7-2 CASSFFFGSKETQYF
TRBV12-3/TRBV12-4 CASSSPRQGINGYTF
TRBV2 CATQLFTGTAF